This note documents a single T cell receptor (beta chain) sequence. Antigen specificity is unknown. Using immunoSEQ multiplex PCR, the repertoire was profiled, and TCRdb retains in-frame clones only, with some absent. Of around 100,000 clones listed, 90% were seen once; the top ten hold 0.5% to 0.65%. The CDR3 is 18 amino acids. CDR1 is LNHDA, CDR2 SQIVND, per germline (reference sequence). Trimming cost V 4 bases and J 3 bases; bases outside gene matches: 12. This sample was taken from a study of a mutant IDH1 vaccine in newly diagnosed glioma. Study summary: Vaccination started 4-6 weeks after radiotherapy alone, or with temozolomide cycles. Patients' prior therapy spanned radiotherapy, temozolomide, or both; most underwent both. Broader study findings: It was just under 95% of patients that developed vaccine-induced immune responses.

Stated time point: week 11, during vaccination. In every dose of vaccine, 300 ug of mutant IDH1 20-mer peptide was given alongside topical imiquimod. The clonotype was recovered from a woman aged 50 to 60 with glioma. The rearrangement links TRBV19 to TRBJ2-7; 13 bases align to TRBD2. The sequencing here drew on PBMCs, taken from a glioma patient whose treatment included an IDH1 peptide vaccine. The CDR3 reads CASSNGQGGLAGVYEQYF. The DNA for the CDR3 is TGTGCCAGTAGTAATGGACAGGGAGGACTAGCGGGAGTCTACGAGCAGTACTTC.